This T cell receptor beta chain was identified in a study of identical twins. Broader study findings: Invariant T cells like MAIT and iNKT could partly confound the zero-insertion analyses.

A note on this clonotype: Antigen: not known.

TCRdb re-analysed the 5' RACE reads in MiXCR, keeping a single row per CDR3 protein. Of under 900,000 distinct CDR3 sequences detected, approximately 13% appear once; the ten largest clones hold around 1.5%. With V trimmed by 7 bases and J by 4 bases, 13 bases remained unmatched. This CDR3 is 16 amino acids long. This sample was also put to use in a study of yellow fever vaccine responses in identical twins.

This clonotype originated in a young woman in good health. This sequence joins TRBV12-3 or TRBV12-4 and TRBJ2-1; 7 nucleotides agree with TRBD1. Sequencing input: PBMCs. The CDR3 DNA reads TGTGCCAGCACCCCCTACACAGGGGACCCATACAATGAGCAGTTCTTC. This sequence encodes CASTPYTGDPYNEQFF.